Each of the 32 T cell receptor beta chains below was sequenced from the same sample in a study of cytomegalovirus exposure and HLA in healthy donors. The study ran its PCR with 60 Vbeta and 13 Jbeta primers. The table came from immunoSEQ multiplex PCR; TCRdb's copy has only in-frame clones and leaves some out. The sample consists of approximately 180,000 clones, around 81% of them appearing once. Specimen: PBMCs. The receptors originated from a man younger than 30 in good health and CMV-seronegative.

The table lists this clone with a few counts. The chain recombines TRBV28 with TRBJ1-2; 8 bases are shared with TRBD1. V was clipped by 6 bases and J by 4 bases; unmatched bases: 10. CDR3 length equals 15 residues. Germline values: CDR1 MDHEN, CDR2 SYDVKM. DNA for the CDR3: TGTGCCAGCAGCTCCGACAGGGGAGAGGTCTATGGCTACACCTTC. It translates to CASSSDRGEVYGYTF.

This rearrangement joins TRBV2 to TRBJ2-2; TRBD2 is a possible D gene (6 bases). V was trimmed by 5 bases and J by 2 bases, leaving 15 bases between them. The CDR3 length is 16 residues. Germline CDR1 reads SNHLY; CDR2 reads FYNNEI. CDR3 nucleotide sequence: TGTGCCAGCAGTTATACTCGGCGGGGAAACACCGGGGAGCTGTTTTTT. Its translation: CASSYTRRGNTGELFF.

The chain carries TRBV5-1 and TRBJ2-5; 16 nucleotides line up with TRBD2. With V trimmed by 3 bases and J by 5 bases, 4 bases remained unmatched. Germline CDR1 SGHRS, CDR2 YFSETQ. CDR3 length equals 16 residues. CDR3 sequence: CASSSGTSGRAETQYF. The CDR3 region has the DNA TGCGCCAGCAGCTCAGGGACTAGCGGGAGGGCCGAGACCCAGTACTTC.

As to this clone: It is unclear where the CDR3 begins or ends on the DNA, so no DNA is shown, and the CDR3 is as TCRdb lists it. The V call is TRBV6-5, the J call TRBJ2-1; TRBD2, as called in the table, went unchecked against the DNA. In germline, CDR1 is MNHEY, CDR2 SVGAGI. The CDR3 extends over 12 residues, inclusive of both ends. This CDR3 reads CASSSSVLEQFF.

The chain couples TRBV9 to TRBJ1-2; D is undetermined. CDR3 size: 12 residues. Trimming took 0 bases from V and 8 from J, leaving 8 bases between them. CDR1 SGDLS and CDR2 YYNGEE come from the germline V gene. Here the CDR3 reads CASSVGGEGYTF. For the CDR3, the DNA is TGTGCCAGCAGCGTAGGTGGGGAGGGCTACACCTTC.

The chain recombines TRBV7-9 with TRBJ1-4; the D gene is possibly TRBD1 (6 bases). The CDR3 has 14 residues. CDR1 and CDR2 from the germline V gene are SEHNR and FQNEAQ (reference sequence). Here the CDR3 reads CGLSGGQTNEKLFF. The CDR3 region has the DNA TGTGGTTTGAGTGGTGGACAGACTAATGAAAAACTGTTTTTT.

The rearrangement links TRBV13 to TRBJ2-7, with 11 positions matching TRBD2. The ends lost 4 bases at V and 7 bases at J; junction bases unmatched: 15. Per the germline V gene, CDR1 is PRHDT and CDR2 is FYEKMQ (reference sequence). This CDR3 spans 17 amino acids. The CDR3 DNA reads as TGTGCCAGCAGCTCAGCTAGAATAGCGGGGGGGCCGGGAGAGCAGTACTTC. Protein: CASSSARIAGGPGEQYF.

The chain couples TRBV11-2 to TRBJ2-7; 8 bases line up with TRBD2. The CDR3 covers 15 residues. J gave up 0 bases and V 8 bases, and 9 bases lay outside the gene matches. Germline V gene lookup returns CDR1 SGHAT and CDR2 FQNNGV. This CDR3 reads CASAAASGSSYEQYF. CDR3 nucleotides: TGTGCCAGCGCCGCGGCGAGCGGGAGCTCCTACGAGCAGTACTTC.

CDR3 coding DNA: TGTGCCAGCAGTTCTCCGGACAGGGAGAACACTGAAGCTTTCTTT. Amino acid sequence: CASSSPDRENTEAFF. The V gene is TRBV6-5, the J gene TRBJ1-1, with 8 nucleotides matching TRBD1. The CDR3 contains 15 residues. V shed 4 bases, J shed 1 base, and the junction held 5 bases outside the gene matches. Germline CDR1 is MNHEY and CDR2 is SVGAGI.

The chain links TRBV7-9 to TRBJ2-5, with 12 nucleotides matching TRBD2. With V trimmed by 5 bases and J by 5 bases, 12 bases remained unmatched. Germline CDR1 reads SEHNR; CDR2 reads FQNEAQ (reference sequence). The CDR3 is 17 amino acids. CDR3 sequence (DNA): TGTGCCAGCAGCCCTACTAGCGGGGGGCTCGAGGTCGAGACCCAGTACTTC. Protein product: CASSPTSGGLEVETQYF.

This clone has only one observation. The chain couples TRBV7-8 to TRBJ1-1; D is unresolved. This CDR3 region has 18 residues. Trimming cost V 2 bases and J 4 bases, with 23 bases left between them. The germline gives CDR1 SGHVS, CDR2 FQNEAQ. Here the CDR3 reads CASSLWEGAEVYGTEAFF. The CDR3 DNA sequence: TGTGCCAGCAGCTTATGGGAGGGTGCGGAAGTTTACGGCACTGAAGCTTTCTTT.

This clone came up a few times. V is TRBV18 and J is TRBJ2-1; no definite D call. V was trimmed by 0 bases and J by 1 base, leaving 16 bases between them. The CDR3 runs 18 residues. Looked up from germline, CDR1 is KGHSH and CDR2 is LQKENI. CDR3 in DNA: TGTGCCAGCTCACCACCGGTCACAATGACTCTATCCTACAATGAGCAGTTCTTC. It yields the protein CASSPPVTMTLSYNEQFF. Filled out from reference TRBV18 and TRBJ2-1, the complete variable domain reads NAGVMQNPRHLVRRRGQEARLRCSPMKGHSHVYWYRQLPEEGLKFMVYLQKENIIDESGMPKERFSAEFPKEGPSILRIQQVVRGDSAAYFCASSPPVTMTLSYNEQFFGPGTRLTVL.

This clone was counted between two and nine times. This chain uses TRBV28 with TRBJ2-1; D unclear. Looked up from germline, CDR1 is MDHEN and CDR2 is SYDVKM. This CDR3 has 11 amino acids. V shed 6 bases and J shed 6 bases, with 6 bases lying between them. CDR3 residues: CASRRGNEQFF. CDR3 DNA sequence: TGTGCCAGCAGGAGAGGCAATGAGCAGTTCTTC.

The V gene is TRBV28, the J gene TRBJ1-5, with TRBD1 matching over 7 bases. Germline trimming cut 5 bases from V and 7 bases from J; bases unmatched to any gene: 14. Germline loops: CDR1 MDHEN, CDR2 SYDVKM. This CDR3 has 16 amino acids. The CDR3 nucleotides read TGTGCCAGCAGTCCAAATAACAGGGGCCTAGGGCAGCCCCAGCATTTT. Protein: CASSPNNRGLGQPQHF.

V usage is TRBV9 and J usage is TRBJ2-7; the match to TRBD2 covers 14 bases. V gave up 0 bases and J gave up 0 bases; unmatched junction bases: 11. Germline V gives CDR1 SGDLS, CDR2 YYNGEE. CDR3 length equals 20 residues. The CDR3 sequence: CASSVGSTGTSGGLSYEQYF. CDR3 bases: TGTGCCAGCAGCGTAGGTAGCACCGGGACTAGCGGGGGCCTCTCCTACGAGCAGTACTTC. Using reference TRBV9 and TRBJ2-7 for the parts outside the CDR3, the full variable domain is DSGVTQTPKHLITATGQRVTLRCSPRSGDLSVYWYQQSLDQGLQFLIQYYNGEERAKGNILERFSAQQFPDLHSELNLSSLELGDSALYFCASSVGSTGTSGGLSYEQYFGPGTRLTVT.

The V and J genes are TRBV27 and TRBJ2-7; weak D call: TRBD1 (6 bases). The CDR3 runs to 13 residues. CDR1 is MNHEY and CDR2 is SMNVEV in the germline V gene (reference sequence). V dropped 6 bases and J dropped 6 bases, with 15 bases sitting between them. Here the CDR3 reads CASSWTEGSEQYF. In DNA, the CDR3 is TGTGCCAGCAGCTGGACAGAAGGCAGCGAGCAGTACTTC.

This clone occurred a few times. The rearrangement joins TRBV29-1 to TRBJ2-7; TRBD1 is a possible D gene (7 bases). CDR1 and CDR2 (germline): SQVTM, ANQGSEA. V gave up 6 bases and J gave up 3 bases, with 30 bases separating them. The CDR3 length is 18 residues. The CDR3 DNA reads TGCAGCGTCCTATCCGGGACAGACAGGGAGCGGGTTCTCTACGAGCAGTACTTC. It encodes CSVLSGTDRERVLYEQYF.

The V gene is TRBV4-3, the J gene TRBJ1-1; D is unresolved. V gave up 0 bases and J gave up 3 bases, with 8 bases separating them. Germline lookup yields CDR1 LGHNA and CDR2 YSLEER. CDR3 length equals 14 residues. CDR3 protein: CASSQDWEDTEAFF. As DNA, the CDR3 is TGCGCCAGCAGCCAAGATTGGGAGGACACTGAAGCTTTCTTT.

V is TRBV19 and J is TRBJ2-2; 9 bases line up with TRBD1. The V segment lost 5 bases and the J segment 1 base; nucleotides outside the gene matches: 2. Germline V gene data show CDR1 as LNHDA and CDR2 as SQIVND (reference sequence). CDR3 length equals 15 residues. CDR3 DNA: TGTGCCAGTAGTTTGGACAGGGGGAACACCGGGGAGCTGTTTTTT. It codes for CASSLDRGNTGELFF. Complete variable domain (other parts from reference TRBV19 and TRBJ2-2): DGGITQSPKYLFRKEGQNVTLSCEQNLNHDAMYWYRQDPGQGLRLIYYSQIVNDFQKGDIAEGYSVSREKKESFPLTVTSAQKNPTAFYLCASSLDRGNTGELFFGEGSRLTVL.

The chain recombines TRBV7-8 with TRBJ1-5; possible D gene TRBD1, 6 bases. Germline assignment: CDR1 SGHVS and CDR2 FQNEAQ. The length of the CDR3 is 14 residues. V dropped 3 bases and J dropped 7 bases, with 13 bases sitting between them. In nucleotides, the CDR3 is TGTGCCAGCAGCTTTAGCCTACAGGGCCAGCCCCAGCATTTT. Its translation is CASSFSLQGQPQHF.

The genes are TRBV19 and TRBJ1-1; D remains ambiguous. This CDR3 is 14 amino acids long. CDR1 and CDR2 from the germline V gene are LNHDA and SQIVND (reference sequence). Trimming cost V 0 bases and J 1 base, with 6 bases left between them. The CDR3 sequence is CASSIDSGNTEAFF. The CDR3 region has the DNA TGTGCCAGTAGTATAGACTCGGGGAACACTGAAGCTTTCTTT.

To note about this clone: The junction shows a germline mismatch at one end, possibly a read error. The chain joins TRBV19 to TRBJ2-1; TRBD2 is a possible D gene (5 bases). The germline V gene has CDR1 LNHDA and CDR2 SQIVND (reference sequence). The CDR3 is made up of 14 amino acids. CDR3 bases: TGTACCAGTAGTATCGGAGGCGTGGCGAATGAGCAGTTCTTC. Translating it yields CTSSIGGVANEQFF. The full variable domain, in which reference TRBV19 and TRBJ2-1 provide the parts outside the CDR3, is DGGITQSPKYLFRKEGQNVTLSCEQNLNHDAMYWYRQDPGQGLRLIYYSQIVNDFQKGDIAEGYSVSREKKESFPLTVTSAQKNPTAFYLCTSSIGGVANEQFFGPGTRLTVL.

Turning to this clone: Additional DNA sequences in this sample encode the identical CDR3. The chain carries TRBV7-9 and TRBJ2-7; 9 bases map to TRBD1. CDR3 length: 13 amino acids. The J segment lost 6 bases and the V segment lost 5 bases, leaving 5 bases of the junction unmatched. Germline V gene sequence: CDR1 SEHNR, CDR2 FQNEAQ (reference sequence). In nucleotides, the CDR3 is TGTGCCAGCAGCCTGGGACAGGGTGGCGAGCAGTACTTC. It codes for CASSLGQGGEQYF.

About this clone: A read error may produce the germline difference seen at one junction end. The rearrangement links TRBV4-3 to TRBJ1-4, with D possibly TRBD1 on 6 matching bases. In germline, CDR1 is LGHNA, CDR2 YSLEER. CDR3 length equals 16 residues. CDR3: CASSQDSGGWGEKLLF. The CDR3 bases are TGCGCCAGCAGCCAAGATAGCGGGGGCTGGGGTGAAAAACTGCTTTTT.

This rearrangement joins TRBV4-1 to TRBJ1-1, with 7 bases fitting TRBD1. This CDR3 is built from 14 residues. Germline CDR1 MGHRA, CDR2 YSYEKL. V shed 1 base and J 4 bases; nucleotides not matched to a gene: 3. DNA of the CDR3: TGCGCCAGCAGCCAAGGGACAGGACTCACTGAAGCTTTCTTT. Its protein product is CASSQGTGLTEAFF.

CDR3 in amino acids: CASSFGLAGYNEQFF. The CDR3 DNA reads as TGTGCCAGCAGCTTCGGACTAGCGGGCTACAATGAGCAGTTCTTC. The V call is TRBV7-2, the J call TRBJ2-1; 11 bases align to TRBD2. This CDR3 is 15 amino acids long. J gave up 3 bases and V 3 bases, and 1 base lay outside the gene matches. Germline CDR1 reads SGHTA; CDR2 reads FQGNSA. The entire variable domain, with the rest obtained from reference TRBV7-2 and TRBJ2-1, is as follows: GAGVSQSPSNKVTEKGKDVELRCDPISGHTALYWYRQSLGQGLEFLIYFQGNSAPDKSGLPSDRFSAERTGGSVSTLTIQRTQQEDSAVYLCASSFGLAGYNEQFFGPGTRLTVL.

This sequence joins TRBV15 and TRBJ2-7, with 8 nucleotides matching TRBD2. V lost 0 bases and J lost 3; bases outside the gene matches: 10. The germline CDR1 and CDR2 sequences are LNHNV and YYDKDF (reference sequence). The CDR3 runs 17 residues. In DNA, the CDR3 is TGTGCCACCAGCAGAGAGCTGAGAAGCGGGAGACTCTACGAGCAGTACTTC. Translating it yields CATSRELRSGRLYEQYF.

The V call is TRBV7-6, the J call TRBJ2-7, with TRBD2 identical over 7 bases. Germline V gene lookup returns CDR1 SGHVS and CDR2 FNYEAQ. J gave up 5 bases and V 0 bases, and 7 bases lay outside the gene matches. The CDR3 totals 15 residues. CDR3 DNA: TGTGCCAGCAGCTTAGCGGGGGAGGGAGACCACGAGCAGTACTTC. Its translation is CASSLAGEGDHEQYF.

The V and J genes are TRBV4-3 and TRBJ1-2; 9 bases match TRBD1. The V gene's germline CDR1 is LGHNA and CDR2 YSLEER. With V trimmed by 3 bases and J by 7 bases, 6 bases remained unmatched. The CDR3 is made up of 14 amino acids. CDR3 DNA sequence: TGCGCCAGCAGCCAGGACAGGGGCAGGGGTGGCTACACCTTC. Encoded protein: CASSQDRGRGGYTF.

This chain joins TRBV30 and TRBJ2-3, with unresolved D. The CDR3 sequence is 13 residues long. From germline, CDR1 is GTSNPN and CDR2 SVGIG (reference sequence). V lost 2 bases and J 5 bases, leaving 11 bases between the germline ends. CDR3 amino acids: CAWSQYGGDTQYF. DNA of the CDR3: TGTGCCTGGAGTCAATACGGTGGAGATACGCAGTATTTT.

The V and J genes are TRBV4-3 and TRBJ2-5, with 8 bases matching TRBD1. CDR3 size: 12 residues. The germline V gene has CDR1 LGHNA and CDR2 YSLEER. The V segment lost 8 bases and the J segment 5 bases; nucleotides outside the gene matches: 4. CDR3 sequence reads: CASGQGGETQYF. The CDR3 region has the DNA TGCGCCAGCGGACAGGGTGGGGAGACCCAGTACTTC.

V usage is TRBV15 and J usage is TRBJ2-1; 7 bases are shared with TRBD2. The germline V gene encodes CDR1 LNHNV and CDR2 YYDKDF (reference sequence). The CDR3 totals 15 residues. J lost 8 bases, V lost 4 bases, and 11 bases had no gene match. CDR3 sequence (DNA): TGTGCCACCAGCAACCTGGGACTACTCCTCCATGAGCAGTTCTTC. Its protein is CATSNLGLLLHEQFF.